This TCR beta chain was identified in a study of T cells of healthy individuals. Each CDR3 protein gets one entry after TCRdb re-called the 5' RACE reads with MiXCR. Here the sample spans about 82,000 distinct CDR3 sequences, 4% to 5.5% being singletons. The CDR3 is 14 residues long. V lost 0 bases to trimming and J lost 4 bases; unmatched junction nucleotides: 3. The germline CDR1 and CDR2 sequences are MNHEY and SVGAGI. This clonotype has a count of ten or more. This TCR derives from a female donor in good health. This rearrangement joins TRBV6-5 to TRBJ2-7, with 7 bases matching TRBD2. The CDR3 sequence: CASSYSAGGYEQYF. The CDR3 DNA reads TGTGCCAGCAGTTACTCTGCCGGGGGGTACGAGCAGTACTTC.